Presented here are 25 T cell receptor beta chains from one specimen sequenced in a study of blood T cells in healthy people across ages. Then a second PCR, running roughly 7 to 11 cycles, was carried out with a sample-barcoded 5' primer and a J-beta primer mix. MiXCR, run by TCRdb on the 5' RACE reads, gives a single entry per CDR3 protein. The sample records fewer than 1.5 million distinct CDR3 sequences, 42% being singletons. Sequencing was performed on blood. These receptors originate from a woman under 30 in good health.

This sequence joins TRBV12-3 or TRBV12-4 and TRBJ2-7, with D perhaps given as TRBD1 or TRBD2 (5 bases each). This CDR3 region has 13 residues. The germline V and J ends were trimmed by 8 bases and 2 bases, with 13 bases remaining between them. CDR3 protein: CASGPGPTYEQYF. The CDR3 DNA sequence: TGTGCCAGCGGCCCGGGGCCAACCTACGAGCAGTACTTC.

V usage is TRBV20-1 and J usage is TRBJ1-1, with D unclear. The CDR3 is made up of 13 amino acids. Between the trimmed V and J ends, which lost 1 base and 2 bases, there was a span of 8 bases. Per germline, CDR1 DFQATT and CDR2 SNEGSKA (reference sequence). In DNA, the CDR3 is TGCAGTGCTAGAGGGACGGACAACACTGAAGCTTTCTTT. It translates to CSARGTDNTEAFF.

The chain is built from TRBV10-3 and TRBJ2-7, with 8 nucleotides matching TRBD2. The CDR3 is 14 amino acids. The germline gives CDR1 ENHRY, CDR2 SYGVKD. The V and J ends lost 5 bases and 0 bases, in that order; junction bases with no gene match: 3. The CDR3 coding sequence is TGTGCCATCAGTCACAGCGGGAGCTCCTACGAGCAGTACTTC. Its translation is CAISHSGSSYEQYF.

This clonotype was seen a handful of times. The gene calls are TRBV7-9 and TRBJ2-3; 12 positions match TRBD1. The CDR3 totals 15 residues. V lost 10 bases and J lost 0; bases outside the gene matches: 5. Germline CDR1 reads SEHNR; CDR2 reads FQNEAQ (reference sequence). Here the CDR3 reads CATRGQGASTDTQYF. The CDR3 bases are TGTGCCACCCGGGGACAGGGGGCTAGCACAGATACGCAGTATTTT.

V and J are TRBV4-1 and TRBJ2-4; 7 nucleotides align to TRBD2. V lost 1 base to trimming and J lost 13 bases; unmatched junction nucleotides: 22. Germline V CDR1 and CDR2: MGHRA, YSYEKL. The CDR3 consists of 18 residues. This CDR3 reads CASSQAPLQASGYNEQYF. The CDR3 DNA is TGCGCCAGCAGCCAAGCCCCCCTCCAGGCTAGCGGCTACAATGAGCAGTACTTC.

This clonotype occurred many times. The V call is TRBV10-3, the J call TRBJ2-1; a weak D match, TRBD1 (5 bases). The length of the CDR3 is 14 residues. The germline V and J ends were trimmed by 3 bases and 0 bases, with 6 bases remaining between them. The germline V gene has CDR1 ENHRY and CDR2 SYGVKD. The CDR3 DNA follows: TGTGCCATCAGTGACAGGGTCTCCTACAATGAGCAGTTCTTC. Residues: CAISDRVSYNEQFF.

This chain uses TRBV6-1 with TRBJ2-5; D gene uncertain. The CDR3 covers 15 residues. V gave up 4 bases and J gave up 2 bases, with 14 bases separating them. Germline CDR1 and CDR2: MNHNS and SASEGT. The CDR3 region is CASSVPPASQETQYF. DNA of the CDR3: TGTGCCAGCAGTGTCCCCCCGGCTAGTCAAGAGACCCAGTACTTC.

For the CDR3, the DNA is TGTGCCAGCAGTTACTCGAGACAGGGCTTCTCCTACGAGCAGTACTTC. Its protein product is CASSYSRQGFSYEQYF. The J gene is TRBJ2-7, the V gene TRBV6-2 or TRBV6-3; 7 nucleotides line up with TRBD1. In germline, CDR1 is MNHEY, CDR2 SVGEGT. V lost 0 bases, J lost 0 bases, and 5 bases stayed unmatched. The CDR3 loop spans 16 amino acids.

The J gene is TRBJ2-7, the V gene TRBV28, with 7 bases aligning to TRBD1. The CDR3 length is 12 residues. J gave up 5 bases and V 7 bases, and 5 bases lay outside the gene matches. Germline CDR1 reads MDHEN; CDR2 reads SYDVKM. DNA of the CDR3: TGTGCCAGCACCTTAGGGGGCAACGAGCAGTACTTC. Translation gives CASTLGGNEQYF.

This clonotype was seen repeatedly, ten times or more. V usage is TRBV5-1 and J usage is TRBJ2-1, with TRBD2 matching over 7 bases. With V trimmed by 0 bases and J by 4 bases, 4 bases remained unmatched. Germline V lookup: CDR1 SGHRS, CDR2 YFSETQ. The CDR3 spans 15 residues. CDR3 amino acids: CASSLASSGYNEQFF. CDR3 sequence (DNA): TGCGCCAGCAGCTTGGCCTCTAGCGGATACAATGAGCAGTTCTTC. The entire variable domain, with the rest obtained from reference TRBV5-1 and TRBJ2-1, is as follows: KAGVTQTPRYLIKTRGQQVTLSCSPISGHRSVSWYQQTPGQGLQFLFEYFSETQRNKGNFPGRFSGRQFSNSRSEMNVSTLELGDSALYLCASSLASSGYNEQFFGPGTRLTVL.

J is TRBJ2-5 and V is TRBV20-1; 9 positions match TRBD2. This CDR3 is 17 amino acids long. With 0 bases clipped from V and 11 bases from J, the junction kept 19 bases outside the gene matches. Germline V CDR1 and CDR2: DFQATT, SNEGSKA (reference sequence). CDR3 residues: CSARDAGLAGYYNEQYF. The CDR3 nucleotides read TGCAGTGCTAGAGATGCCGGGCTAGCGGGATACTACAATGAGCAGTACTTC.

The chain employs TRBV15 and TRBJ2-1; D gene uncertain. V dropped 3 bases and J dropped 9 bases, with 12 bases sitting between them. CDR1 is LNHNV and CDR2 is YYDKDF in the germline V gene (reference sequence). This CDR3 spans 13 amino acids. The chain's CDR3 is CATSRARFGEQFF. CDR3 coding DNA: TGTGCCACCAGCAGGGCTAGGTTTGGTGAGCAGTTCTTC.

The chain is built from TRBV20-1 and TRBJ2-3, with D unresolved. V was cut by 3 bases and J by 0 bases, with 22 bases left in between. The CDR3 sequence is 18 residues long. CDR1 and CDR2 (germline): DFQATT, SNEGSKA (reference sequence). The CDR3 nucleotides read TGCAGTGCTAGTAATCTGGTTAGTCGGGCTACTAGCACAGATACGCAGTATTTT. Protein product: CSASNLVSRATSTDTQYF.

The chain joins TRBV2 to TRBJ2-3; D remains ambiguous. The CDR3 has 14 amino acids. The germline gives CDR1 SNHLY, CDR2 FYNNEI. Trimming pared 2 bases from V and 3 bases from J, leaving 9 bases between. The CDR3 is CASSESISTDTQYF. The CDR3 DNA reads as TGTGCCAGCAGTGAAAGTATTTCAACAGATACGCAGTATTTT.

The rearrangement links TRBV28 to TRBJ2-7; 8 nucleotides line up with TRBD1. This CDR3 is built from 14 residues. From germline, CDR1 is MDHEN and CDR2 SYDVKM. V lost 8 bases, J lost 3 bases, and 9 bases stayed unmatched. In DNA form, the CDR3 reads TGTGCCAGCCGACTCAGGGGGCCTTTCTACGAGCAGTACTTC. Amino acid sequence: CASRLRGPFYEQYF.

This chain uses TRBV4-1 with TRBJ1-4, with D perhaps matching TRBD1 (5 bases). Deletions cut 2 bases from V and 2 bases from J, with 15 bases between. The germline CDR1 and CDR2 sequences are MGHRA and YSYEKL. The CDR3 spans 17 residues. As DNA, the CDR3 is TGCGCCAGCAGCCAATGGCAGGGTATTAAGACTAATGAAAAACTGTTTTTT. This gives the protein CASSQWQGIKTNEKLFF.

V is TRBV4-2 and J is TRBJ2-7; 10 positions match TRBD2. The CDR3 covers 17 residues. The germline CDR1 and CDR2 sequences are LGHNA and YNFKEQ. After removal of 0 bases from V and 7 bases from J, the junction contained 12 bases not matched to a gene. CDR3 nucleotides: TGTGCCAGCAGCCAAGAATATGATCTAGCGGGAGTGAGTGAGCAGTACTTC. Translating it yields CASSQEYDLAGVSEQYF.

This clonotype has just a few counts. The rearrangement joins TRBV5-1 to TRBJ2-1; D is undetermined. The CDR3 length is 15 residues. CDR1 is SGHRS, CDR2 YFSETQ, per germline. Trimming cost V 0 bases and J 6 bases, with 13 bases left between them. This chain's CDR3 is CASSLEGYPLNEQFF. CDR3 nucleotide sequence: TGCGCCAGCAGCTTGGAGGGCTACCCCCTCAATGAGCAGTTCTTC.

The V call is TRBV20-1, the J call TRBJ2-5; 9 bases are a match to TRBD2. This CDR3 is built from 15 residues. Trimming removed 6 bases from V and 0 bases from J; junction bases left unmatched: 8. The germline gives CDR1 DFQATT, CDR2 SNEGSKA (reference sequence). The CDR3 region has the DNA TGCAGTGCCCCTCGACTAGCGGAATACCAAGAGACCCAGTACTTC. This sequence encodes CSAPRLAEYQETQYF.

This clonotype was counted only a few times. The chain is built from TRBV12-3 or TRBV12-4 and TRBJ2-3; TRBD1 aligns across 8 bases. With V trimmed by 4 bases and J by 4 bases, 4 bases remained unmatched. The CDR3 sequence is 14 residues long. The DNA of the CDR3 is TGTGCCAGCAGTTCCTCACAGGGGGCAGATACGCAGTATTTT. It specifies CASSSSQGADTQYF.

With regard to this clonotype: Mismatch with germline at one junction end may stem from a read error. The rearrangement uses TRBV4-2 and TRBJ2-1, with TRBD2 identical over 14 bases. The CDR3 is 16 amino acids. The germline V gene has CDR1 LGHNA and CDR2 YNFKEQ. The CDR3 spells CANSQGLAGGTNEQFF. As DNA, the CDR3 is TGTGCCAACAGCCAAGGACTAGCGGGAGGCACCAATGAGCAGTTCTTC.

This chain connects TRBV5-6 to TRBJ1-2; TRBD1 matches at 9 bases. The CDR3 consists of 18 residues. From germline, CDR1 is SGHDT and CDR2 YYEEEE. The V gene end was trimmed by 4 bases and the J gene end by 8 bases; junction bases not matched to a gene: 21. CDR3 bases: TGTGCCAGCAGCGACGGAGAGACCACAAGGACAGGGGAGAAGGGCTACACCTTC. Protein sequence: CASSDGETTRTGEKGYTF.

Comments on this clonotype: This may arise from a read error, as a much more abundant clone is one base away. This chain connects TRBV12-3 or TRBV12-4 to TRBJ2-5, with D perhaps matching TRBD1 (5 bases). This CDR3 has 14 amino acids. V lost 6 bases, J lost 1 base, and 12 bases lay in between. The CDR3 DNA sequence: TGTGCCAGCAGCGCCGAGACAGTCCAAGAGACCCAGTACTTC. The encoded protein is CASSAETVQETQYF.

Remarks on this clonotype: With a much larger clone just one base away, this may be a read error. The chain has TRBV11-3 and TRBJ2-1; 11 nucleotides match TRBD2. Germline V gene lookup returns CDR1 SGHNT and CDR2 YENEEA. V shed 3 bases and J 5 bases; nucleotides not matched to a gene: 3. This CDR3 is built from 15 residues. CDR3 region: CASSFTSGSHNEQFF. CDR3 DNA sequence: TGTGCCAGCAGCTTCACTAGCGGGAGTCACAATGAGCAGTTCTTC.

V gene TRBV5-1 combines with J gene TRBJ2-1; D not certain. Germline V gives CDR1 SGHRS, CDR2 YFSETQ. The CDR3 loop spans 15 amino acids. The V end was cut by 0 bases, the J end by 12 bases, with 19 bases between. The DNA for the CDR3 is TGCGCCAGCAGCTTGGAGGCCAGTCGTTCGATAGCGCAGTTCTTC. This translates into CASSLEASRSIAQFF.